The 28 T cell receptor beta chains below all came from one sample that was sequenced in a study of shared clonotypes between healthy human individuals. Assay: immunoSEQ multiplex PCR; the TCRdb copy retains only in-frame clones and omits some. The data contain over 1.4 million clones, 95% to 97% of them seen just once; the ten biggest clones take up approximately 1.1%. Sequencing was performed on naive CD4+ T cells sorted from blood. Described subset: CD45RA+ positively selected. These receptors all stem from a man aged 30 to 39 in good health.

The V and J genes are TRBV2 and TRBJ2-7, with 8 bases matching TRBD2. The ends lost 3 bases at V and 2 bases at J; junction bases unmatched: 6. The CDR3 totals 15 residues. Germline CDR1 and CDR2: SNHLY and FYNNEI. The CDR3 here is CASSEEGLAAYEQYF. DNA for the CDR3: TGTGCCAGCAGTGAGGAAGGACTAGCCGCCTACGAGCAGTACTTC.

The chain couples TRBV5-1 to TRBJ1-2, with D possibly matching TRBD1 (6 bases). Trimming removed 1 base from V and 5 bases from J, with 27 bases in between. The CDR3 has 19 amino acids. CDR1 SGHRS and CDR2 YFSETQ come from the germline V gene. This CDR3 is CASSLRWGRDSKQLYGYTF. CDR3 sequence (DNA): TGCGCCAGCAGCTTGCGTTGGGGGCGGGACTCAAAGCAACTTTATGGCTACACCTTC.

V and J are TRBV5-1 and TRBJ1-2; D gene uncertain. Germline assignment: CDR1 SGHRS and CDR2 YFSETQ. V was shortened by 0 bases and J by 3 bases, with 6 bases between the two germline ends. The CDR3 runs to 13 residues. The CDR3: CASSLAQDYGYTF. The CDR3 DNA reads as TGCGCCAGCAGCTTGGCGCAGGACTATGGCTACACCTTC.

This chain uses TRBV6-1 with TRBJ2-5; D unclear. V lost 8 bases to trimming and J lost 1 base, with 14 bases between them. Germline CDR1 reads MNHNS; CDR2 reads SASEGT. This CDR3 spans 14 amino acids. This CDR3 is CASSIQPSQETQYF. CDR3 nucleotide sequence: TGTGCCAGCTCAATTCAACCCTCCCAAGAGACCCAGTACTTC.

The chain carries TRBV7-3 and TRBJ2-2; the match to TRBD1 covers 9 bases. The trim removed 5 bases at V and 10 bases at J, leaving 5 bases unmatched. Germline lookup yields CDR1 SGHTA and CDR2 FQGTGA. This CDR3 has 13 amino acids. In DNA, the CDR3 is TGTGCCAGCAGCCGGGGACAGGGCGAGGAGCTGTTTTTT. It encodes CASSRGQGEELFF.

The V call is TRBV12-2, the J call TRBJ2-1. TRBV12-2 is a pseudogene. There are 16 residues in the CDR3. DNA of the CDR3: TGTGCAAGTCGCTCCCAGGCGGAGCGTGGATTGAATGAGCAGTTCTTC. Amino acids: CASRSQAERGLNEQFF.

The chain has TRBV7-2 and TRBJ1-3, with a weak D call TRBD1 (6 bases). The CDR3 runs 12 residues. Germline V CDR1 and CDR2: SGHTA, FQGNSA. The ends were cut back, 1 base at V and 10 bases at J, with 8 bases in the middle. CDR3 bases: TGTGCCAGCAGCTTAGGTGGGACAACCATATATTTT. Translating gives CASSLGGTTIYF.

The rearrangement links TRBV29-1 to TRBJ1-2; no clear D. Germline CDR1 reads SQVTM; CDR2 reads ANQGSEA. The CDR3 runs to 11 residues. V was clipped by 4 bases and J by 6 bases, with 9 bases between them. This CDR3 reads CSVGSRNGYTF. CDR3 coding DNA: TGCAGCGTTGGGTCCAGGAATGGCTACACCTTC.

The rearrangement links TRBV10-1 to TRBJ2-3; the D gene could be TRBD1 or TRBD2 (5 bases each). Trimming shortened V by 4 bases and J by 8 bases, and 13 bases separated the two germline ends. This CDR3 is built from 13 residues. Germline CDR1 WNHNN, CDR2 SYGVQD (reference sequence). CDR3 bases: TGCGCCAGCAGTGTACTAGACCAGGGTACGCAGTATTTT. It encodes CASSVLDQGTQYF.

The V call is TRBV11-3, the J call TRBJ2-2, with TRBD2 identical over 13 bases. With V trimmed by 0 bases and J by 5 bases, 3 bases remained unmatched. Germline-derived CDR1 and CDR2 are SGHNT and YENEEA. This CDR3 has 17 residues. CDR3 in DNA: TGTGCCAGCAGCTTAGAACTAGCGGGAGGGCGAACCGGGGAGCTGTTTTTT. Its translation: CASSLELAGGRTGELFF.

The gene calls are TRBV5-6 and TRBJ2-2; D not certain. The V and J ends lost 1 base and 6 bases respectively, with 7 bases between them. The CDR3 totals 13 residues. CDR1 SGHDT and CDR2 YYEEEE come from the germline V gene. The CDR3 coding sequence is TGTGCCAGCAGCTTGCCGGAACCCGGGGAGCTGTTTTTT. It translates to CASSLPEPGELFF.

The V call is TRBV12-5, the J call TRBJ2-1, with D hard to call. CDR1 and CDR2 (germline): LGHNT, FRNRAP. This CDR3 is built from 15 residues. Trimming left V 2 bases short and J 3 bases short, with 11 bases between. The CDR3 spells CASGLKLKNYNEQFF. The CDR3 DNA sequence: TGTGCTAGTGGTTTGAAGTTGAAGAACTACAATGAGCAGTTCTTC.

The chain links TRBV14 to TRBJ2-1; tentatively, D is TRBD2 (7 bases). This CDR3 has 15 residues. Trimming removed 7 bases at V and 8 bases at J, with 21 bases between. The germline CDR1 and CDR2 sequences are SGHDN and FVKESK. CDR3 region: CASTTRRGGRDEQFF. For the CDR3, the DNA is TGTGCCAGCACGACGAGGAGGGGGGGTCGAGATGAGCAGTTCTTC.

The V and J genes are TRBV11-2 and TRBJ2-2; 9 nucleotides agree with TRBD2. The ends lost 5 bases at V and 4 bases at J; junction bases unmatched: 5. The CDR3 extends over 15 amino acids. Germline-derived CDR1 and CDR2 are SGHAT and FQNNGV. The CDR3 DNA sequence: TGTGCCAGCAGCCTCCAACTAGCGGGCACCGGGGAGCTGTTTTTT. Its translation: CASSLQLAGTGELFF.

The CDR3 region is CASSLSLRQGVQETQYF. DNA for the CDR3: TGCGCCAGCAGCTTGAGCCTAAGACAGGGGGTACAAGAGACCCAGTACTTC. V usage is TRBV5-1 and J usage is TRBJ2-5, with TRBD1 matching over 9 bases. Germline V gene lookup returns CDR1 SGHRS and CDR2 YFSETQ. J gave up 2 bases and V 1 base, and 9 bases lay outside the gene matches. This CDR3 is built from 17 residues.

The sample holds one count of this clone. The rearrangement uses TRBV6-5 and TRBJ2-7; D call uncertain. V dropped 6 bases and J dropped 0 bases, with 6 bases sitting between them. The CDR3 extends over 12 amino acids. Germline assignment: CDR1 MNHEY and CDR2 SVGAGI. The CDR3 DNA is TGTGCCAGCAGAAAAGGCTCCTACGAGCAGTACTTC. Translation: CASRKGSYEQYF.

Comment on this clone: Other DNA sequences within the sample encode an identical CDR3. This chain uses TRBV5-1 with TRBJ2-3; D gene unclear. Trimming shortened V by 0 bases and J by 5 bases, and 4 bases separated the two germline ends. The CDR3 totals 12 residues. The germline V gene has CDR1 SGHRS and CDR2 YFSETQ. CDR3 amino acids: CASSLVGDTQYF. The DNA of the CDR3 is TGCGCCAGCAGCTTGGTCGGAGATACGCAGTATTTT. Supplemented by reference TRBV5-1 and TRBJ2-3, the full variable domain reads KAGVTQTPRYLIKTRGQQVTLSCSPISGHRSVSWYQQTPGQGLQFLFEYFSETQRNKGNFPGRFSGRQFSNSRSEMNVSTLELGDSALYLCASSLVGDTQYFGPGTRLTVL.

Notes on this clone: An end of the junction does not agree with germline; a read error may underlie this. Other DNA sequences in the same sample also yield this CDR3. This chain links TRBV7-2 with TRBJ2-7; 11 positions match TRBD2. The CDR3 is 14 amino acids. Germline assignment: CDR1 SGHTA and CDR2 FQGNSA. The DNA for the CDR3 is TGTGCCAGCAGCCTAGCGGGAGGATCCTACGAGCAGTACTTC. Protein product: CASSLAGGSYEQYF. Supplemented by reference TRBV7-2 and TRBJ2-7, the full variable domain reads GAGVSQSPSNKVTEKGKDVELRCDPISGHTALYWYRQSLGQGLEFLIYFQGNSAPDKSGLPSDRFSAERTGGSVSTLTIQRTQQEDSAVYLCASSLAGGSYEQYFGPGTRLTVT.

This sequence joins TRBV7-3 and TRBJ2-3; unclear D gene. The CDR3 loop spans 17 amino acids. V dropped 3 bases and J dropped 0 bases, with 16 bases sitting between them. The V gene's germline CDR1 is SGHTA and CDR2 FQGTGA. CDR3 amino acids: CASSFLPKATSTDTQYF. The DNA of the CDR3 is TGTGCCAGCAGCTTCCTACCCAAGGCGACTAGCACAGATACGCAGTATTTT. Variable domain in full (rest from reference TRBV7-3 and TRBJ2-3): GAGVSQTPSNKVTEKGKYVELRCDPISGHTALYWYRQSLGQGPEFLIYFQGTGAADDSGLPNDRFFAVRPEGSVSTLKIQRTERGDSAVYLCASSFLPKATSTDTQYFGPGTRLTVL.

The chain is built from TRBV15 and TRBJ1-3; 9 positions match TRBD1. Germline V gene sequence: CDR1 LNHNV, CDR2 YYDKDF (reference sequence). Trimming at V came to 5 bases and at J to 4 bases, leaving 6 bases not matched to a gene. The CDR3 loop spans 15 amino acids. In DNA, the CDR3 is TGTGCCACCAGCTTAGACAGGGGGAACGGAAACACCATATATTTT. Amino acid sequence: CATSLDRGNGNTIYF.

The rearrangement joins TRBV5-4 to TRBJ2-7, with TRBD2 matching over 9 bases. Looked up from germline, CDR1 is SGHNT and CDR2 is YYREEE (reference sequence). The V gene end was trimmed by 5 bases and the J gene end by 5 bases; junction bases not matched to a gene: 14. The CDR3 length is 16 residues. Here the CDR3 DNA reads TGTGCCAGCAGGATTGGTAGCGGGAGATCCCTCCACGAGCAGTACTTC. It is translated as CASRIGSGRSLHEQYF.

This sequence joins TRBV27 and TRBJ1-2, with a tentative D call TRBD1 (5 bases). The CDR3 is made up of 15 amino acids. Trimming removed 5 bases at V and 3 bases at J, with 16 bases between. Germline V gene lookup returns CDR1 MNHEY and CDR2 SMNVEV (reference sequence). Here the CDR3 reads CASSQSGRGDYGYTF. CDR3 sequence (DNA): TGTGCCAGCAGTCAGTCAGGGAGGGGTGACTATGGCTACACCTTC.

This clone was seen only once. The V call is TRBV29-1, the J call TRBJ2-5; 11 bases are a match to TRBD1. Germline loops: CDR1 SQVTM, CDR2 ANQGSEA. Trimming took 4 bases from V and 5 from J; bases not matched to a gene: 6. The CDR3 covers 14 residues. The chain's CDR3 is CSVVRDRGMETQYF. CDR3 DNA sequence: TGCAGCGTTGTCCGGGACAGGGGGATGGAGACCCAGTACTTC. The full variable domain, with the rest looked up from reference TRBV29-1 and TRBJ2-5, is SAVISQKPSRDICQRGTSLTIQCQVDSQVTMMFWYRQQPGQSLTLIATANQGSEATYESGFVIDKFPISRPNLTFSTLTVSNMSPEDSSIYLCSVVRDRGMETQYFGPGTRLLVL.

The chain joins TRBV6-1 to TRBJ1-2, with D unresolved. V lost 5 bases and J lost 4, with 11 bases in between. The CDR3 length is 13 residues. Germline V gene lookup returns CDR1 MNHNS and CDR2 SASEGT. The CDR3 coding sequence is TGTGCCAGCAGTATAGGAGAGCGCTATGGCTACACCTTC. This codes for CASSIGERYGYTF.

The chain uses TRBV5-4 and TRBJ2-5; the match to TRBD1 covers 8 bases. V shed 4 bases, J shed 3 bases, and the junction held 2 bases outside the gene matches. CDR1 and CDR2 (germline): SGHNT, YYREEE (reference sequence). The CDR3 contains 13 residues. The CDR3 sequence is CASSPQGEETQYF. CDR3 nucleotides: TGTGCCAGCAGCCCACAGGGGGAAGAGACCCAGTACTTC. Using reference TRBV5-4 and TRBJ2-5 for the parts outside the CDR3, the full variable domain is ETGVTQSPTHLIKTRGQQVTLRCSSQSGHNTVSWYQQALGQGPQFIFQYYREEENGRGNFPPRFSGLQFPNYSSELNVNALELDDSALYLCASSPQGEETQYFGPGTRLLVL.

This chain joins TRBV28 and TRBJ2-1, with no clear D. Germline CDR1 is MDHEN and CDR2 is SYDVKM. Trimming left V 2 bases short and J 5 bases short, with 13 bases between. The CDR3 loop spans 15 amino acids. CDR3 DNA: TGTGCCAGCAGTTTAATTGGGTTTGGTGACAATGAGCAGTTCTTC. Protein sequence: CASSLIGFGDNEQFF.

This clone was observed a single time. The chain combines TRBV5-1 with TRBJ2-3, with D hard to call. V was cut by 1 base and J by 4 bases, with 16 bases left in between. Germline lookup yields CDR1 SGHRS and CDR2 YFSETQ. This CDR3 comprises 16 residues. The CDR3: CASSLRGSKTSDTQYF. Written as DNA, the CDR3 is TGCGCCAGCAGCTTGCGCGGATCAAAAACATCAGATACGCAGTATTTT.

The chain couples TRBV5-8 to TRBJ2-1; TRBD2 is a possible D gene (5 bases). The germline gives CDR1 SGHTS, CDR2 YDEGEE. The CDR3 runs 13 residues. Trimming took 2 bases from V and 9 from J, leaving 12 bases between them. The CDR3 loop reads CASSFREGSEQFF. The CDR3 coding sequence is TGTGCCAGCAGCTTTCGGGAAGGCAGTGAGCAGTTCTTC.